Listed below are T cell receptor beta chains from one sample, sequenced in a study of regulatory T cells in long-lasting Graves disease. A single record per CDR3 protein comes from TCRdb applying MiXCR to the multiplex PCR reads. The sample contains about 460,000 distinct CDR3 sequences, around a fifth of which appear only once. The sample in question was peripheral blood mononuclear cells (PBMCs), obtained when the disease was refractory, from a patient treated with antithyroid drugs. Receptors were obtained from a female donor with Graves disease. The CDR3 runs from the conserved cysteine through the conserved F or W. A D gene is named only where the DNA matches it firmly. A row's size may be missing; if present it is once, few, many or a size class.

v_call: TRBV2; clone_size: many; d_call: -; j_call: TRBJ1-1; cdr3_aa: CASIRSGLNTEAFF; cdr3_nt: TGTGCCAGCATTCGGTCAGGGTTGAACACTGAAGCTTTCTTT
v_call: TRBV6-2/TRBV6-3; clone_size: few; d_call: -; j_call: TRBJ1-2; cdr3_aa: CASSEPGTLAGYTF; cdr3_nt: TGTGCCAGCAGTGAACCCGGGACCCTTGCTGGCTACACCTTC
v_call: TRBV2; clone_size: many; d_call: TRBD1; j_call: TRBJ2-5; cdr3_aa: CASSTRQGRQETQYF; cdr3_nt: TGTGCCAGCAGTACTAGACAGGGGAGGCAAGAGACCCAGTACTTC
v_call: TRBV28; clone_size: once; d_call: TRBD2; j_call: TRBJ2-7; cdr3_aa: CASSLVSGATYEQYF; cdr3_nt: TGTGCCAGCAGTTTAGTTAGCGGGGCAACCTACGAGCAGTACTTC
v_call: TRBV7-3; clone_size: -; d_call: -; j_call: TRBJ1-6; cdr3_aa: CASSENQLSPLHF; cdr3_nt: TGTGCCAGCAGCGAGAACCAGCTTTCACCCCTCCACTTT
v_call: TRBV6-2/TRBV6-3; clone_size: -; d_call: TRBD1; j_call: TRBJ2-3; cdr3_aa: CASSYSGQGSDTQYF; cdr3_nt: TGTGCCAGCAGTTACTCAGGACAGGGGTCAGATACGCAGTATTTT
v_call: TRBV5-1; clone_size: -; d_call: -; j_call: TRBJ1-1; cdr3_aa: CASSRTGREAFF; cdr3_nt: TGCGCCAGCAGCCGTACGGGCAGGGAAGCTTTCTTT
v_call: TRBV19; clone_size: many; d_call: -; j_call: TRBJ1-6; cdr3_aa: CASSSQGGQTAVPLHF; cdr3_nt: TGTGCCAGTAGTAGCCAAGGAGGACAGACGGCTGTGCCCCTCCACTTT
v_call: TRBV29-1; clone_size: few; d_call: TRBD1; j_call: TRBJ1-3; cdr3_aa: CSGGTGGSGNTIYF; cdr3_nt: TGCAGCGGTGGGACAGGGGGTTCTGGAAACACCATATATTTT
v_call: TRBV6-1; clone_size: -; d_call: TRBD2; j_call: TRBJ2-5; cdr3_aa: CASSGSGGASIETQYF; cdr3_nt: TGTGCCAGCAGTGGAAGCGGGGGGGCCTCTATAGAGACCCAGTACTTC
v_call: TRBV19; clone_size: -; d_call: -; j_call: TRBJ1-4; cdr3_aa: CASTWGTRSTNEKLFF; cdr3_nt: TGTGCCAGTACCTGGGGCACGCGATCAACTAATGAAAAACTGTTTTTT
v_call: TRBV7-9; clone_size: few; d_call: -; j_call: TRBJ2-4; cdr3_aa: CAGVPLSTQAKNIQYF; cdr3_nt: TGTGCCGGCGTACCTTTGAGCACCCAGGCCAAAAACATTCAGTACTTC
v_call: TRBV10-3; clone_size: -; d_call: -; j_call: TRBJ1-6; cdr3_aa: CAISETGSNNSPLHF; cdr3_nt: TGTGCCATCAGTGAGACAGGGTCGAATAATTCACCCCTCCACTTT
v_call: TRBV5-1; clone_size: -; d_call: TRBD1; j_call: TRBJ2-1; cdr3_aa: CASSPFPGQDNEQFF; cdr3_nt: TGCGCCAGCAGCCCATTCCCGGGACAGGACAATGAGCAGTTCTTC
v_call: TRBV2; clone_size: many; d_call: TRBD2; j_call: TRBJ2-2; cdr3_aa: CASGSGGRVNTGELFF; cdr3_nt: TGTGCCAGCGGGTCGGGCGGGAGGGTAAACACCGGGGAGCTGTTTTTT
v_call: TRBV30; clone_size: -; d_call: -; j_call: TRBJ1-6; cdr3_aa: CAWSAPNGVRSPLHF; cdr3_nt: TGTGCCTGGAGTGCCCCTAACGGAGTGAGATCACCCCTCCACTTT
v_call: TRBV7-2; clone_size: -; d_call: -; j_call: TRBJ1-1; cdr3_aa: CASSPGGTYVEAFF; cdr3_nt: TGTGCCAGCAGCCCCGGGGGGACCTACGTTGAAGCTTTCTTT
v_call: TRBV27; clone_size: few; d_call: -; j_call: TRBJ1-1; cdr3_aa: CASSFGGIEAFF; cdr3_nt: TGTGCCAGCAGTTTTGGGGGCATTGAAGCTTTCTTT
v_call: TRBV28; clone_size: -; d_call: TRBD1; j_call: TRBJ1-5; cdr3_aa: CASSSSQGAHNQPQHF; cdr3_nt: TGTGCCAGCAGTTCGTCTCAGGGGGCGCACAATCAGCCCCAGCATTTT
v_call: TRBV28; clone_size: many; d_call: TRBD2; j_call: TRBJ2-3; cdr3_aa: CASALRGSGRSADTQYF; cdr3_nt: TGTGCCAGCGCACTTAGGGGAAGCGGGAGATCGGCAGATACGCAGTATTTT